This TCR beta chain derives from a study of OX40 agonist ivuxolimab in advanced cancers. Overall study context: The mean age was roughly 60 years, ranging from roughly 23 to 80, with about 87% of participants male. Partial responses were observed in three patients, of whom one had hepatocellular carcinoma and two had cutaneous melanoma.

Using immunoSEQ multiplex PCR, the repertoire was profiled, and TCRdb retains in-frame clones only, with some absent. Here the sample spans under 25,000 clones, about 90% being singletons. Trimming cost V 1 base and J 3 bases, with 9 bases left between them. Germline assignment: CDR1 SGHVS and CDR2 FQNEAQ. CDR3 length equals 14 residues. V gene TRBV7-8 combines with J gene TRBJ1-2, with D possibly matching TRBD1 (5 bases). Sequences were derived from CD4+ or CD8+ T cells sorted from blood, sampled in a trial of the OX40 agonist ivuxolimab. The clonotype comes from an adult with an advanced solid tumor such as melanoma, head and neck, liver or kidney cancer. CDR3 region: CASSLGGADYGYTF. For the CDR3, the DNA is TGTGCCAGCAGCTTAGGCGGGGCGGACTATGGCTACACCTTC.